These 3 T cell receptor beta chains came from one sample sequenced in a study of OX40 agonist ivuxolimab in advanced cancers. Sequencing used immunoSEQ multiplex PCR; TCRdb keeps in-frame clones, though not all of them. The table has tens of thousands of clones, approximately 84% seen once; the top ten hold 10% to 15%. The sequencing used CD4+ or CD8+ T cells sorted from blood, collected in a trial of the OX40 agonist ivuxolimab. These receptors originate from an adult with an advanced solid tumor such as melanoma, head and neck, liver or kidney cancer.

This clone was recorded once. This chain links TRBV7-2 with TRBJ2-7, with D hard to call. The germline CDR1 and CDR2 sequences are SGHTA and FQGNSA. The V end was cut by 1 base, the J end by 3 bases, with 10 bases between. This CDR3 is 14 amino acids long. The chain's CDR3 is CASSLDRSNYEQYF. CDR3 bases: TGTGCCAGCAGCTTAGATCGGTCCAACTACGAGCAGTACTTC.

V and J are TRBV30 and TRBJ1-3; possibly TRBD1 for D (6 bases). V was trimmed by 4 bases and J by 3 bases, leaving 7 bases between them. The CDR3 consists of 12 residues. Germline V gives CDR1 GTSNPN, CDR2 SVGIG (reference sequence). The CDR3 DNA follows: TGTGCCTGGACGACAGGTGGAAACACCATATATTTT. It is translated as CAWTTGGNTIYF.

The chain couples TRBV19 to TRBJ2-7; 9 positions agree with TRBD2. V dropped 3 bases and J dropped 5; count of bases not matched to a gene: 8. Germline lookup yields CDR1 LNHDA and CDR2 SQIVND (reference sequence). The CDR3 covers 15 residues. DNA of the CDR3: TGTGCCAGTAGTATCCGCGGGAGGGCGGGCAACGAGCAGTACTTC. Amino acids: CASSIRGRAGNEQYF.